This TCR beta chain was found in a study of vaccination and CD4 T cells after COVID-19. Across the whole study: Drawing of post-COVID samples took place a median roughly 100 days after diagnosis (range 35 to 161).

Treatment of the sample: approximately nine-day PBMC culture with coronavirus spike peptide pools or control peptides (ViraFEST assay). The CDR3 is 13 residues long. With V trimmed by 6 bases and J by 4 bases, 8 bases remained unmatched. Per the germline V gene, CDR1 is DFQATT and CDR2 is SNEGSKA (reference sequence). Regarding this clonotype: No antigen is known for it.

Study-level findings and limits: Convalescent patients' vaccine-specific clones were spike mono-reactive in 304 of 307 cases. A nonsignificant median increase from about 20 to 38 SARS-CoV-2-reactive clonotypes was observed. Analysis covered relatively few convalescent patients and lacked any early post-infection timepoints.

Oncomine TCR Beta short-read sequencing was applied to DNA from cultured CD4+ T cells. TCRdb re-called the PCR reads through MiXCR, storing one row per CDR3 protein. Here the sample spans around 21,000 distinct CDR3 sequences, around 52% being singletons. Specimen: CD4+ T cells from blood, cultured in vitro. The origin of this receptor is a human donor who had recovered from COVID-19. V and J are TRBV20-1 and TRBJ1-2; 7 nucleotides align to TRBD1. CDR3 sequence: CSAQTGTIYGYTF. For the CDR3, the DNA is TGCAGTGCCCAGACAGGGACTATCTATGGCTACACCTTC.